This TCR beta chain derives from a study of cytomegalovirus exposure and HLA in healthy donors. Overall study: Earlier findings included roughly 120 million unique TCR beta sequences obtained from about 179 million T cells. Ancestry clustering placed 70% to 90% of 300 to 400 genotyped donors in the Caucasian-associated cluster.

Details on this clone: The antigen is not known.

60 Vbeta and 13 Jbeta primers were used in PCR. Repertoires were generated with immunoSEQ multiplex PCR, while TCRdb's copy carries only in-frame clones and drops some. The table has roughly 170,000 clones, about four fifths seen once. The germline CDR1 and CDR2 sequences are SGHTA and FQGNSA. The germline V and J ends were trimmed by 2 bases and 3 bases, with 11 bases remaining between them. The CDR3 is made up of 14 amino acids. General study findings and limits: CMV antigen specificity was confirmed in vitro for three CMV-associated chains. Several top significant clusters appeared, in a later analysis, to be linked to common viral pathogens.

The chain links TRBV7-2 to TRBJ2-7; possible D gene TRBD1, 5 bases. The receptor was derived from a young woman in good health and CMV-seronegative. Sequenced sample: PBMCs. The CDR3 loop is CASSLYDSSYEQYF. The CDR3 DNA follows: TGTGCCAGCAGCTTATATGACAGCAGCTACGAGCAGTACTTC.